A selection of T cell receptor beta chains follows, all from one sample in a study of blood T cell repertoires in COVID-19. TCRdb keeps only in-frame clones here, not all; method: immunoSEQ multiplex PCR. The profile shows 30,000 to 50,000 clones, around 90% of them singletons. The sequenced sample was peripheral blood. The receptors were sampled from a woman in her twenties or thirties in a cohort sampled during active COVID-19. The CDR3 runs from the conserved cysteine through the conserved F or W. The D gene is left open where the match is weak. Some rows have no size entry. The others give once, few or many, or a class for an expanded clone.

V	D	J	length	size	CDR3	DNA
TRBV7-9	-	TRBJ1-3	17	-	CASTPFRTSWSGNTIYF	TGTGCCAGCACCCCTTTCAGGACATCTTGGTCTGGAAACACCATATATTTT
TRBV5-5	TRBD2	TRBJ2-1	15	-	CASSPLTSAVGEQFF	TGTGCCAGCAGCCCACTGACTAGCGCAGTCGGTGAGCAGTTCTTC
TRBV7-3	-	TRBJ1-1	14	few	CASSAFGPGTEAFF	TGTGCCAGCAGCGCCTTCGGCCCGGGCACTGAAGCTTTCTTT
TRBV13	-	TRBJ2-7	13	-	CASSLSQGAEQYF	TGTGCCAGCAGCTTGAGCCAGGGTGCCGAGCAGTACTTC
TRBV7-2	-	TRBJ1-1	13	-	CASTDQGNTEAFF	TGTGCCAGCACTGATCAGGGGAACACTGAAGCTTTCTTT
TRBV11-3	TRBD2	TRBJ2-5	15	-	CASRSTSGVQETQYF	TGTGCCAGCAGATCGACTAGCGGGGTCCAAGAGACCCAGTACTTC
TRBV7-9	TRBD2	TRBJ2-1	16	-	CASSFDSGRATNEQFF	TGTGCCAGCAGCTTTGATAGCGGGAGGGCCACGAATGAGCAGTTCTTC
TRBV20-1	TRBD2	TRBJ2-1	17	-	CSASSPSGRAADNEQFF	TGCAGTGCTAGTTCTCCTAGCGGGAGGGCGGCGGACAATGAGCAGTTCTTC
TRBV6-4	TRBD2	TRBJ2-3	20	-	CATPLTRTSGRASFTDTQYF	TGTGCCACCCCCCTCACCAGGACTAGCGGGAGGGCCTCTTTCACAGATACGCAGTATTTT
TRBV15	-	TRBJ2-1	13	-	CATSRDRVNEQFF	TGTGCCACCAGCAGAGACAGGGTCAATGAGCAGTTCTTC
TRBV6-5	TRBD1	TRBJ1-2	13	once	CASRPTGARGYTF	TGTGCCAGCAGACCTACAGGGGCGAGGGGCTACACCTTC
TRBV7-9	-	TRBJ1-5	15	-	CASSQGTYSNQPQHF	TGTGCCAGCAGCCAGGGGACATATAGCAATCAGCCCCAGCATTTT
TRBV7-6	-	TRBJ2-2	15	-	CASSLGLQGTGELFF	TGTGCCAGCAGCTTAGGTCTTCAGGGGACCGGGGAGCTGTTTTTT
TRBV6-5	TRBD1	TRBJ1-5	15	-	CASRKVTGVGQPQHF	TGTGCCAGCAGGAAGGTGACAGGGGTTGGTCAGCCCCAGCATTTT
TRBV12-3/TRBV12-4	-	TRBJ2-7	13	-	CASSLESGYEQYF	TGTGCCAGCAGTTTAGAGTCAGGGTACGAGCAGTACTTC
TRBV5-1	TRBD1	TRBJ2-2	16	-	CASSQKGAVNTGELFF	TGCGCCAGCAGCCAAAAGGGGGCGGTGAACACCGGGGAGCTGTTTTTT
TRBV7-9	TRBD1	TRBJ1-5	14	once	CASSLTGGNQPQHF	TGTGCCAGCAGCCTGACAGGGGGCAATCAGCCCCAGCATTTT
TRBV4-2	TRBD2	TRBJ2-1	16	-	CASSQETSGRLDEQFF	TGTGCCAGCAGCCAGGAGACTAGCGGGAGGTTAGATGAGCAGTTCTTC
TRBV19	-	TRBJ1-5	15	-	CASSILASSNQPQHF	TGTGCCAGTAGTATATTGGCCAGTAGCAATCAGCCCCAGCATTTT
TRBV4-2	-	TRBJ2-1	15	-	CASSPHGQLYNEQFF	TGTGCCAGCAGCCCACACGGACAGTTATACAATGAGCAGTTCTTC
TRBV28	-	TRBJ1-5	16	-	CASSPAPGYSNQPQHF	TGTGCCAGCAGTCCCGCGCCGGGGTATAGCAATCAGCCCCAGCATTTT
TRBV6-4	TRBD2	TRBJ2-1	15	-	CASRPGLAGVDEQFF	TGTGCCAGCAGACCTGGACTAGCGGGAGTAGACGAGCAGTTCTTC
TRBV7-3	TRBD2	TRBJ2-1	17	-	CASSLTLAGGSVHEQFF	TGTGCCAGCAGCTTAACGTTGGCGGGAGGGTCGGTTCATGAGCAGTTCTTC
TRBV18	-	TRBJ2-1	15	-	CASSRGNSGFDEQFF	TGTGCCAGCTCCAGGGGAAATAGCGGGTTCGATGAGCAGTTCTTC
TRBV7-9	-	TRBJ2-7	13	-	CASSLGRYYEQYF	TGTGCCAGCAGCCTGGGGCGGTACTACGAGCAGTACTTC
TRBV30	TRBD1	TRBJ2-1	17	-	CAWSPLGQTSSYNEQFF	TGTGCCTGGAGTCCACTGGGACAGACGAGCTCCTACAATGAGCAGTTCTTC
TRBV27	TRBD1	TRBJ1-1	14	-	CASSYGTGASEAFF	TGTGCCAGCAGTTACGGGACAGGGGCTTCTGAAGCTTTCTTT
TRBV30	TRBD1	TRBJ1-6	13	few	CAWRATGDSPLHF	TGTGCCTGGAGAGCGACAGGGGATTCACCCCTCCACTTT
TRBV11-3	TRBD1	TRBJ1-3	16	-	CASSLGTGQGLNTIYF	TGTGCCAGCAGCTTGGGAACGGGACAGGGACTAAACACCATATATTTT
TRBV9	TRBD2	TRBJ2-2	14	-	CASSVGGGTGELFF	TGTGCCAGCAGCGTCGGGGGGGGCACCGGGGAGCTGTTTTTT
TRBV5-4	TRBD2	TRBJ2-1	16	-	CASSPTSATAYNEQFF	TGTGCCAGCAGCCCGACTAGCGCCACCGCGTACAATGAGCAGTTCTTC
TRBV4-2	-	TRBJ2-2	15	-	CASSQDEMNTGELFF	TGTGCCAGCAGCCAAGACGAGATGAACACCGGGGAGCTGTTTTTT
TRBV28	-	TRBJ1-3	11	-	CATRRGNTIYF	TGTGCCACCAGGAGGGGAAACACCATATATTTT
TRBV18	-	TRBJ2-7	17	-	CASSPPGGTDSDYEQYF	TGTGCCAGCTCACCACCGGGGGGAACCGACTCGGACTACGAGCAGTACTTC
TRBV24-1	-	TRBJ2-5	15	-	CATSDLGRGAETQYF	TGTGCCACCAGTGATTTGGGCAGGGGGGCCGAGACCCAGTACTTC
TRBV24-1	-	TRBJ1-2	15	once	CATSISDRPMKGYTF	TGTGCCACCAGTATATCCGACAGACCTATGAAAGGCTACACCTTC
TRBV9	-	TRBJ1-4	14	-	CASSVRPLNEKLFF	TGTGCCAGCAGCGTCAGGCCCCTTAATGAAAAACTGTTTTTT
TRBV9	TRBD1	TRBJ1-2	15	-	CVSSTSGTGIYGYTF	TGTGTCAGCAGCACATCCGGGACAGGGATCTATGGCTACACCTTC
TRBV6-5	TRBD1	TRBJ1-6	15	once	CASSFRVRGNSPLHF	TGTGCCAGCAGTTTCAGGGTCAGGGGGAATTCACCCCTCCACTTT
TRBV5-1	-	TRBJ1-5	13	-	CASSLAGSQPQHF	TGCGCCAGCAGCTTGGCCGGGAGCCAGCCCCAGCATTTT
TRBV6-2/TRBV6-3	-	TRBJ2-7	17	-	CASSYGTRVRVEYEQYF	TGTGCCAGCAGTTACGGGACAAGAGTAAGAGTGGAGTACGAGCAGTACTTC
TRBV5-6	-	TRBJ2-5	14	-	CASSLARGRETQYF	TGTGCCAGCAGCTTAGCCCGGGGAAGGGAGACCCAGTACTTC